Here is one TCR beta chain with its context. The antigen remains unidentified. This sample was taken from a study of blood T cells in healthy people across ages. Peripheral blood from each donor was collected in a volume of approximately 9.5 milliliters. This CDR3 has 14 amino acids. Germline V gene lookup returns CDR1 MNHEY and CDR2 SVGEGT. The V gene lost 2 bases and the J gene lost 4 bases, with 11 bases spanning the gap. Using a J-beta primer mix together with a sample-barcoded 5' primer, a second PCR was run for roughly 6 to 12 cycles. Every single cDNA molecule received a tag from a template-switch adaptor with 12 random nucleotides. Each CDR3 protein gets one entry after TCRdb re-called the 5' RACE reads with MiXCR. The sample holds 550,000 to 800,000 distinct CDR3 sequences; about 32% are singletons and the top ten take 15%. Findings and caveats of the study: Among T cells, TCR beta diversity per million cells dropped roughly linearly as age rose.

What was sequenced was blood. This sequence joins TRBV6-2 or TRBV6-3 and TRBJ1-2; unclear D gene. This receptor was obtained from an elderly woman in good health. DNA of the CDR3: TGTGCCAGCAGTTACCGCTCAGTCTTCTATGGCTACACCTTC. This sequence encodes CASSYRSVFYGYTF.